This T cell receptor beta chain was observed in a study of blood T cell repertoires in COVID-19. Study-wide context: The United States, Italy and Spain supplied acute and convalescent COVID-19 samples.

Authors' methods: Researchers report that nucleated cell counts were estimated from reference gene primer amplification. Repertoires were generated with immunoSEQ multiplex PCR, while TCRdb's copy carries only in-frame clones and drops some. From that table come the V and J calls and clone size; the DNA was used to work out D and trimming. The sample includes approximately 210,000 clones, under 90% of them seen just once. Germline CDR1 and CDR2: SGHRS and YFSETQ. The V end lost 6 bases, the J end lost 2 bases, and 15 bases lay between the germline ends. The CDR3 length is 14 residues. Source material: PBMCs or T cells enriched from blood (not recorded which). The sequence was obtained from a woman aged 55-70 years who had recovered from COVID-19. The chain links TRBV5-1 to TRBJ2-7; D is perhaps TRBD1 (6 bases). CDR3 region: CASTEPGHTYEQYF. The CDR3 region has the DNA TGCGCCAGCACCGAACCGGGACATACCTACGAGCAGTACTTC.